The rows below give T cell receptor beta chains drawn from one sample of a study of blood T cell repertoires in COVID-19. Using immunoSEQ multiplex PCR, the repertoire was profiled, and TCRdb retains in-frame clones only, with some absent. The data show about 400,000 clones, around 90% seen once. The sequencing sample was made of PBMCs or T cells enriched from blood (not recorded which). The receptors were sampled from a woman between 40 and 50 years old with acute COVID-19. CDR3s include the opening cysteine and the closing phenylalanine or tryptophan. D genes are given only for firm matches. Rows may omit the clone size; those that give it use once, few, many or a size class.

>TRBD1|TRBJ1-2|-|TRBV27
CASSYSGTAYGYTF
TGTGCCAGCAGCTACTCCGGGACAGCTTATGGCTACACCTTC
>-|TRBJ1-1|-|TRBV4-1
CASSQDLGGEAFF
TGCGCCAGCAGCCAAGATCTCGGCGGAGAAGCTTTCTTT
>-|TRBJ2-1|-|TRBV7-8
CASSLEAGTEQFF
TGTGCCAGCAGCTTAGAGGCGGGGACCGAGCAGTTCTTC
>TRBD1|TRBJ2-7|-|TRBV6-5
CASRGQLEEQYF
TGTGCCAGCAGGGGACAGCTTGAGGAGCAGTACTTC
>-|TRBJ1-5|-|TRBV4-1
CASSQGAPTPQPQHF
TGCGCCAGCAGCCAAGGGGCGCCCACACCACAGCCCCAGCATTTT
>-|TRBJ2-5|-|TRBV19
CASSSVSETKETQYF
TGTGCCAGTAGTAGTGTGTCCGAGACAAAGGAGACCCAGTACTTC
>-|TRBJ1-4|-|TRBV4-1
CASSQGYRGSANEKLFF
TGCGCCAGCAGCCAAGGATACAGAGGGTCGGCTAATGAAAAACTGTTTTTT
>-|TRBJ2-7|-|TRBV18
CASSQLGRREQYF
TGTGCCAGCTCACAACTAGGTAGGAGGGAGCAGTACTTC
>TRBD2|TRBJ2-1|-|TRBV3-1/TRBV3-2
CASSQLAGGKYNEQFF
TGTGCCAGCAGCCAACTGGCGGGGGGGAAATACAATGAGCAGTTCTTC
>TRBD1|TRBJ2-3|-|TRBV27
CASSLLGTAADTQYF
TGTGCCAGCAGTTTATTGGGGACAGCAGCAGATACGCAGTATTTT
>-|TRBJ1-2|-|TRBV3-1/TRBV3-2
CASSQEVTAYGYTF
TGTGCCAGCAGCCAAGAAGTGACAGCCTATGGCTACACCTTC
>TRBD1|TRBJ2-5|-|TRBV7-2
CASSLDRGKTQYF
TGTGCCAGCAGCTTAGACAGGGGAAAGACCCAGTACTTC
>TRBD2|TRBJ2-5|-|TRBV2
CASSRLAGPQETQYF
TGTGCCAGCAGCCGACTAGCGGGGCCCCAAGAGACCCAGTACTTC
>TRBD1|TRBJ2-1|once|TRBV12-3/TRBV12-4
CASSPGTGDEQFF
TGTGCCAGCAGTCCAGGGACAGGGGATGAGCAGTTCTTC
>TRBD2|TRBJ2-5|-|TRBV2
CASSAIRGEGETQYF
TGTGCCAGCAGTGCTATACGGGGGGAGGGAGAGACCCAGTACTTC
>TRBD1|TRBJ1-1|-|TRBV2
CASRPTGAMNTEAFF
TGTGCCAGCAGACCGACAGGGGCCATGAACACTGAAGCTTTCTTT
>TRBD2|TRBJ2-5|-|TRBV3-1/TRBV3-2
CASSQVGVAGGLGETQYF
TGTGCCAGCAGCCAAGTCGGGGTAGCGGGGGGTCTGGGAGAGACCCAGTACTTC